This TCR beta chain was recovered during a study of cytomegalovirus exposure and HLA in healthy donors. Study findings and constraints: Diagnosis of cytomegalovirus status made by the classifier reportedly showed high specificity and sensitivity. A later analysis found most CMV-associated TCR beta chains apparently HLA-restricted.

As regards this clone: Its cognate antigen is unknown.

Primers: 60 Vbeta forward and 13 Jbeta reverse. TCRdb's copy holds only in-frame clones and misses some; the assay was immunoSEQ multiplex PCR. The sample records some 130,000 clones, about 78% being singletons. The V and J ends lost 0 bases and 7 bases, in that order; junction bases with no gene match: 2. Germline assignment: CDR1 SGHRS and CDR2 YFSETQ. This CDR3 spans 15 amino acids. Specimen: PBMCs. The chain is built from TRBV5-1 and TRBJ2-1; TRBD2 agrees at 12 bases. The TCR was taken from a female donor in good health and CMV-seronegative. The CDR3 spells CASSLELAGGNEQFF. CDR3 nucleotides: TGCGCCAGCAGCTTGGAACTAGCGGGAGGTAATGAGCAGTTCTTC.